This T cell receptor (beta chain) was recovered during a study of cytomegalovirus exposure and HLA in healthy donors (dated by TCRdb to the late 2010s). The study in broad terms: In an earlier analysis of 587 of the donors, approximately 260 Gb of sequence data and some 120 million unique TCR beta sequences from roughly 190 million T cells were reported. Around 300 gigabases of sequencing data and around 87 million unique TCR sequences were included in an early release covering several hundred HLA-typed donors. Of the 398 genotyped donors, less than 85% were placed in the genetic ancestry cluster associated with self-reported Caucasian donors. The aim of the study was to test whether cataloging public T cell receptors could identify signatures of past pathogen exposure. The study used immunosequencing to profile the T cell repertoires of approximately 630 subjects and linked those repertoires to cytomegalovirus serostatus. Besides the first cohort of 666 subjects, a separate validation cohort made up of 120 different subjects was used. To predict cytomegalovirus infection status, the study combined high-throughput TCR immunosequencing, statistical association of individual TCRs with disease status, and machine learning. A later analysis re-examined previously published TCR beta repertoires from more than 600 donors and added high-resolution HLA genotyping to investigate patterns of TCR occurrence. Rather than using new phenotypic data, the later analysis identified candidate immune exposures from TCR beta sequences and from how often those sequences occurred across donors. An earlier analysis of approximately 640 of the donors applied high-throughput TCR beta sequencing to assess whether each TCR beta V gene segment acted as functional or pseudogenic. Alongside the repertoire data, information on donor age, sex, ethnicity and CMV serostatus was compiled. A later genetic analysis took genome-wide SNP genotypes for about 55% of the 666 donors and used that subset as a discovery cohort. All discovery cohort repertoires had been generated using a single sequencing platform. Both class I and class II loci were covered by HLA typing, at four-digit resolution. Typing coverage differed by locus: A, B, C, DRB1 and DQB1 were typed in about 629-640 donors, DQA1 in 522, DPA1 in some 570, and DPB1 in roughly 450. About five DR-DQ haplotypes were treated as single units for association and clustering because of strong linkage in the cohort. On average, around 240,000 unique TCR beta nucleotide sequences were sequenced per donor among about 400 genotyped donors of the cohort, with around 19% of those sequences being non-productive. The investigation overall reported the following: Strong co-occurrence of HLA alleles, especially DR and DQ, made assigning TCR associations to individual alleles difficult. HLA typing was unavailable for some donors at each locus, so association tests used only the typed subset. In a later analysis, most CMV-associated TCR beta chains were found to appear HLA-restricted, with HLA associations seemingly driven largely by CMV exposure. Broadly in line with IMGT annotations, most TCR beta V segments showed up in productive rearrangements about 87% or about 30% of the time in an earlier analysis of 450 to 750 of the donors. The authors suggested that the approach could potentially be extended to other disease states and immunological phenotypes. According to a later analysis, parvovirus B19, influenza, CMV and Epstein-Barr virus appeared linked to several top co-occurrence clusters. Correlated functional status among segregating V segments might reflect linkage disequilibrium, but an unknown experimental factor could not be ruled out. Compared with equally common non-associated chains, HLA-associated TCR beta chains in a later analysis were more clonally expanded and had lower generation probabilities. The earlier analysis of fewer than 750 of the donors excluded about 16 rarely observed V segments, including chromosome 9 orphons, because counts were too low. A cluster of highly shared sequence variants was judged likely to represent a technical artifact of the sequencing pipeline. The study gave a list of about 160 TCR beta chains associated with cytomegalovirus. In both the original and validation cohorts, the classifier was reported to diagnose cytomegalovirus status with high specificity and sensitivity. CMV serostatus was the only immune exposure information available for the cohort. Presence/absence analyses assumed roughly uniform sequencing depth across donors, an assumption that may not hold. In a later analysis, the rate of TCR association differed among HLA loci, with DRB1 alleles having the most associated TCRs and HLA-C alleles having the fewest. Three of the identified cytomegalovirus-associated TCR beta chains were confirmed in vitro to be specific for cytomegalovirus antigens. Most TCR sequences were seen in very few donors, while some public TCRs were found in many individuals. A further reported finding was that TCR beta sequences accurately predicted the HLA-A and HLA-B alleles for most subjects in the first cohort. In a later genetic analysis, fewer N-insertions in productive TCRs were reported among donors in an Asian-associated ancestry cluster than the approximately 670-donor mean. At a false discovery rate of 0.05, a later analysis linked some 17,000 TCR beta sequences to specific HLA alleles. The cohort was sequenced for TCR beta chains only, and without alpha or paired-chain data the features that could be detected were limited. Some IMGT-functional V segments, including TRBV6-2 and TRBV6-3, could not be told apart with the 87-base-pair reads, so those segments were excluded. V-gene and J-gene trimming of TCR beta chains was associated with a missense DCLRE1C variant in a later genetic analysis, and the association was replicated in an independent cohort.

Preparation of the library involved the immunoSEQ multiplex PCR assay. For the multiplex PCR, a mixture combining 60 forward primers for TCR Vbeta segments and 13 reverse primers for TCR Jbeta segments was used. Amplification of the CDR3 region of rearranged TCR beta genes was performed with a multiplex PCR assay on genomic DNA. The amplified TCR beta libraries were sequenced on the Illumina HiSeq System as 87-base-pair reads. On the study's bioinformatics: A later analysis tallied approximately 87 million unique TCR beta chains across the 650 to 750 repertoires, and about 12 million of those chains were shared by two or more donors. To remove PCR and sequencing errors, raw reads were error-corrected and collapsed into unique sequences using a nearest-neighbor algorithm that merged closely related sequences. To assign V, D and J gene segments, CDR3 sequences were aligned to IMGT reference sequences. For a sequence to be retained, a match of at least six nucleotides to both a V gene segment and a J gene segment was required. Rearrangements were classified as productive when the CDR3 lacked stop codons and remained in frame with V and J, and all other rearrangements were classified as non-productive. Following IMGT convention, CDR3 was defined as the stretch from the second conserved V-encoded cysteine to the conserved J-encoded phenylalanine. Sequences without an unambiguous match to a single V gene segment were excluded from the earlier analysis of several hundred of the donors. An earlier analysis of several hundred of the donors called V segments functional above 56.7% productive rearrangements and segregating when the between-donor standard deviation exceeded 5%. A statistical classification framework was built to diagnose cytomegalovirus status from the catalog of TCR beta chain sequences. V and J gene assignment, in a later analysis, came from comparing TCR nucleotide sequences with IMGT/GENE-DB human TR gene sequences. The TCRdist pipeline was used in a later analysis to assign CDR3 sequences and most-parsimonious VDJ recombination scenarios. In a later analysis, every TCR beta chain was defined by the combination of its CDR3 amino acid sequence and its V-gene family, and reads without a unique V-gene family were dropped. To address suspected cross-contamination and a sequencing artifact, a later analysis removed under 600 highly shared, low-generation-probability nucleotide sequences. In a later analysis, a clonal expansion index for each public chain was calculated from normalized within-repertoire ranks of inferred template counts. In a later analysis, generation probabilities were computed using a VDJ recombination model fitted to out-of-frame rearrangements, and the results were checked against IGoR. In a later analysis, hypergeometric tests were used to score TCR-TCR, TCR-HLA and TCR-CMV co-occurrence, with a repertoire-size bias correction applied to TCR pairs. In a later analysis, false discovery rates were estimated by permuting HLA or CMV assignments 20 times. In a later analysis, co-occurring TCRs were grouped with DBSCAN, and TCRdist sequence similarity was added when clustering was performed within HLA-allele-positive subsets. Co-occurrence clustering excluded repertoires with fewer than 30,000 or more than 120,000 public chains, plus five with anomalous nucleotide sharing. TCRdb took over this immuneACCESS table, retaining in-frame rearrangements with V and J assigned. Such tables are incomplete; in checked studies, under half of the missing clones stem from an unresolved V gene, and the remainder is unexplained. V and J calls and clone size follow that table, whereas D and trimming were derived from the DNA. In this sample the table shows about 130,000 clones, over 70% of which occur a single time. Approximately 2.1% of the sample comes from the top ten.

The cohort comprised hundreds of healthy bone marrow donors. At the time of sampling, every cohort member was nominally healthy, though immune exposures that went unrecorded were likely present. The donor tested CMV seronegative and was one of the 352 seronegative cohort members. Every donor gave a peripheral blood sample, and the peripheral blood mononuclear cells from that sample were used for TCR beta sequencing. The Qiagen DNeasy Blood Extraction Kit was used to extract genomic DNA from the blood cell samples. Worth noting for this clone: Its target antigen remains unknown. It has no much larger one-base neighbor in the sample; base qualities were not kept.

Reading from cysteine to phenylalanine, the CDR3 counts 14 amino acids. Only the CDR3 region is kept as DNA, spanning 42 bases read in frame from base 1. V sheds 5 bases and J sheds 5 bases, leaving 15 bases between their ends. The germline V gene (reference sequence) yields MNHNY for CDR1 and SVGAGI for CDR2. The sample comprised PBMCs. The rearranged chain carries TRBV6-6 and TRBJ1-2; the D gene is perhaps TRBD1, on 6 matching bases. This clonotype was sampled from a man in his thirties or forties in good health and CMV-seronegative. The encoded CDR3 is CASSAARGTYGYTF. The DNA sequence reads TGTGCCAGCAGTGCAGCGAGGGGGACGTATGGCTACACCTTC.